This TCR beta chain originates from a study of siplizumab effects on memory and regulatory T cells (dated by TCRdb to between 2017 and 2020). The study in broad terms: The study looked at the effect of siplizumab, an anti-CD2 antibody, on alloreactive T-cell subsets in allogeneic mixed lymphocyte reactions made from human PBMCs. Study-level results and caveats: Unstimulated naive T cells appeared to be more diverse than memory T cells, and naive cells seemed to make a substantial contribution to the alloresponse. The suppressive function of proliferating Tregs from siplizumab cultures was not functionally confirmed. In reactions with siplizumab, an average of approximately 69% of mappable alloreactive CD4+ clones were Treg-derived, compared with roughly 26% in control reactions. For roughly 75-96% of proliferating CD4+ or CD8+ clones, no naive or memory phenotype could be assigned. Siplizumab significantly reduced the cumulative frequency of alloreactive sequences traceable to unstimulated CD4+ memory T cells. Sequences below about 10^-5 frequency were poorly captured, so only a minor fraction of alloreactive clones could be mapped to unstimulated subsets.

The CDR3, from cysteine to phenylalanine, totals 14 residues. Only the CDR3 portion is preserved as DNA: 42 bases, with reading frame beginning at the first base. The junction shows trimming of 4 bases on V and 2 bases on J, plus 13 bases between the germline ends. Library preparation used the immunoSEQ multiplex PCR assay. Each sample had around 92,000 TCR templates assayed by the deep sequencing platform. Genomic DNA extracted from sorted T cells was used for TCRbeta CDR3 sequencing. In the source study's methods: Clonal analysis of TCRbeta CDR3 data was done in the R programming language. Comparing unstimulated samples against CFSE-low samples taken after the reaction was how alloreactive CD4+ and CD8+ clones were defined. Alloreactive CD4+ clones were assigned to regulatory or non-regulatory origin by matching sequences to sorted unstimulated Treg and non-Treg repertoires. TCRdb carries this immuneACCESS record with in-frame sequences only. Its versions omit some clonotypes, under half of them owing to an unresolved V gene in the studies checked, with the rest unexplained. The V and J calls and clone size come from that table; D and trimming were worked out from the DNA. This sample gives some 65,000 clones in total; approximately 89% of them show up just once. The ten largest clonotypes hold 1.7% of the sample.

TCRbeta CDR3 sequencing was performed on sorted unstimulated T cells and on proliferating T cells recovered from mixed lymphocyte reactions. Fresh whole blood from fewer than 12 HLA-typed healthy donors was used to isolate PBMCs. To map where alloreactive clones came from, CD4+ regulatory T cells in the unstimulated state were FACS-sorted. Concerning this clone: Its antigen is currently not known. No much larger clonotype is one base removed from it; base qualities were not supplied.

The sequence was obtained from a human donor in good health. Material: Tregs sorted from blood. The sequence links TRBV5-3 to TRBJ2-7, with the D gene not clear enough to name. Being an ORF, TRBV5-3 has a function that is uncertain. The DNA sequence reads TGTGCCAGAAGCCGCAGGTACTACACCTACGAGCAGTACTTC. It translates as CARSRRYYTYEQYF.